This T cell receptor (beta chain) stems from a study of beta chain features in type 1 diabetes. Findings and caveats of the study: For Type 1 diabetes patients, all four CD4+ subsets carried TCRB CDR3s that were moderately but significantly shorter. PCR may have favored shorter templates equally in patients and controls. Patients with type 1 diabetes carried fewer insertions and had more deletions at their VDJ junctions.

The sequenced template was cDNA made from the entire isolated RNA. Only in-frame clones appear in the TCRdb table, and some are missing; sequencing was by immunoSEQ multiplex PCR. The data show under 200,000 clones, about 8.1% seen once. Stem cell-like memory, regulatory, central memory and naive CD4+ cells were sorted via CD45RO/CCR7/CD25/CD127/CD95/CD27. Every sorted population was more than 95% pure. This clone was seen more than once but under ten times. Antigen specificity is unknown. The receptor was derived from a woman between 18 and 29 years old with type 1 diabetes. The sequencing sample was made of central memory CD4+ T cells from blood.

CDR3 loop: CASGQGEYQPQHF. As DNA, the CDR3 is TGTGCCAGCGGACAGGGAGAGTATCAGCCCCAGCATTTT. The chain employs TRBV7-9 and TRBJ1-5; 8 nucleotides match TRBD1. Germline values: CDR1 SEHNR, CDR2 FQNEAQ (reference sequence). V shed 8 bases, J shed 5 bases, and the junction held 5 bases outside the gene matches. There are 13 residues in the CDR3.